The next 32 T cell receptor beta chains were all read from a single sample in a study of blood T cell repertoires in COVID-19. Generated by immunoSEQ multiplex PCR, the TCRdb table keeps only in-frame clones and is missing some. The sample has hundreds of thousands of clones, about 83% seen once; the top ten hold approximately 6%. What was sequenced was peripheral blood. Receptors originate from a woman of 80 years or more with COVID-19, enrolled during active disease.

Only one count was recorded for this clone. This rearrangement joins TRBV24-1 to TRBJ2-2; 7 nucleotides agree with TRBD2. Germline CDR1 reads KGHDR; CDR2 reads SFDVKD. CDR3 size: 16 residues. The trim removed 2 bases at V and 3 bases at J, leaving 5 bases unmatched. The chain's CDR3 is CATSDSFGGYTGELFF. CDR3 bases: TGTGCCACCAGTGATTCCTTCGGGGGGTACACCGGGGAGCTGTTTTTT.

The rearrangement links TRBV2 to TRBJ1-4; unclear D gene. Germline values: CDR1 SNHLY, CDR2 FYNNEI. This CDR3 spans 11 amino acids. V lost 6 bases to trimming and J lost 14 bases, with 13 bases between them. The CDR3 nucleotides are TGTGCCAGCAGGAATACAGCTGCCCTGTTTTTT. Translating gives CASRNTAALFF.

V usage is TRBV5-1 and J usage is TRBJ2-1, with 10 bases aligning to TRBD2. V dropped 5 bases and J dropped 6; count of bases not matched to a gene: 8. This CDR3 is 15 amino acids long. Per the germline V gene, CDR1 is SGHRS and CDR2 is YFSETQ. The CDR3 DNA sequence: TGCGCCAGCAGTTACAGCGGGGGGGCGTCCAATGAGCAGTTCTTC. Translation gives CASSYSGGASNEQFF. Full variable domain (remainder filled in from reference TRBV5-1 and TRBJ2-1): KAGVTQTPRYLIKTRGQQVTLSCSPISGHRSVSWYQQTPGQGLQFLFEYFSETQRNKGNFPGRFSGRQFSNSRSEMNVSTLELGDSALYLCASSYSGGASNEQFFGPGTRLTVL.

V gene TRBV14 combines with J gene TRBJ1-1; possibly TRBD1 for D (5 bases). V lost 0 bases and J 5 bases, leaving 7 bases between the germline ends. Germline V CDR1 and CDR2: SGHDN, FVKESK. CDR3 length: 13 residues. CDR3 bases: TGTGCCAGCAGCCAAGATCGGGGGACTGAAGCTTTCTTT. Its protein is CASSQDRGTEAFF.

The chain uses TRBV7-2 and TRBJ2-7; TRBD1 matches at 8 bases. The junction had 8 bases not matched to a gene; V was cut back by 8 bases and J by 2 bases. The CDR3 runs 14 residues. In germline, CDR1 is SGHTA, CDR2 FQGNSA. CDR3 nucleotides: TGTGCCAGCTCCCAATCACAGGGGGCCTACGAGCAGTACTTC. Protein product: CASSQSQGAYEQYF. The entire variable domain, with the rest obtained from reference TRBV7-2 and TRBJ2-7, is as follows: GAGVSQSPSNKVTEKGKDVELRCDPISGHTALYWYRQSLGQGLEFLIYFQGNSAPDKSGLPSDRFSAERTGGSVSTLTIQRTQQEDSAVYLCASSQSQGAYEQYFGPGTRLTVT.

The V call is TRBV3-1 (or the pseudogene TRBV3-2), the J call TRBJ1-2; TRBD1 matches at 7 bases. This CDR3 comprises 13 residues. Germline trimming cut 4 bases from V and 6 bases from J; bases unmatched to any gene: 5. The germline gives CDR1 LGHDT, CDR2 YNNKEL (reference sequence). The CDR3: CASSPGTADGYTF. The CDR3, as DNA: TGTGCCAGCAGCCCCGGGACAGCCGATGGCTACACCTTC.

Only one count was recorded for this clone. This chain connects TRBV28 to TRBJ1-5; D call uncertain. CDR3 length: 12 residues. Germline CDR1 is MDHEN and CDR2 is SYDVKM. Trimming pared 3 bases from V and 7 bases from J, leaving 7 bases between. The CDR3 DNA follows: TGTGCCAGCAGTTTTACAGCCCAGCCCCAGCATTTT. This sequence encodes CASSFTAQPQHF.

A word on this clone: Distinct nucleotide sequences in the sample also encode this CDR3. The chain carries TRBV7-9 and TRBJ1-2; 8 nucleotides line up with TRBD1. Germline values: CDR1 SEHNR, CDR2 FQNEAQ (reference sequence). V shed 1 base, J shed 2 bases, and the junction held 0 bases outside the gene matches. The CDR3 runs 14 residues. The CDR3 sequence: CASSLGDRNYGYTF. The DNA for the CDR3 is TGTGCCAGCAGCTTAGGGGACAGGAACTATGGCTACACCTTC. The variable domain in full, completed from reference TRBV7-9 and TRBJ1-2, reads DTGVSQNPRHKITKRGQNVTFRCDPISEHNRLYWYRQTLGQGPEFLTYFQNEAQLEKSRLLSDRFSAERPKGSFSTLEIQRTEQGDSAMYLCASSLGDRNYGYTFGSGTRLTVV.

V gene TRBV10-3 combines with J gene TRBJ2-5; D uncertain. V lost 4 bases and J lost 5, with 8 bases in between. There are 12 residues in the CDR3. The germline V gene has CDR1 ENHRY and CDR2 SYGVKD. CDR3 bases: TGTGCCATCAGTGCAGGTCCGGAGACCCAGTACTTC. It yields the protein CAISAGPETQYF.

The chain joins TRBV3-1 (or the pseudogene TRBV3-2) to TRBJ2-5, with 14 bases fitting TRBD2. The ends lost 4 bases at V and 12 bases at J; junction bases unmatched: 7. CDR1 is LGHDT and CDR2 is YNNKEL in the germline V gene (reference sequence). This CDR3 is built from 14 residues. CDR3 bases: TGTGCCAGCAGCCGAGGACTAGCGGGGGGCCGGAAGTACTTC. Protein sequence: CASSRGLAGGRKYF.

The chain recombines TRBV5-4 with TRBJ2-1; 11 nucleotides line up with TRBD2. V lost 4 bases to trimming and J lost 9 bases; unmatched junction nucleotides: 15. Germline CDR1 and CDR2: SGHNT and YYREEE (reference sequence). The CDR3 extends over 17 amino acids. CDR3 DNA: TGTGCCAGCAGCGCAGTAGCGGGGGGGCCGTCTACACGTGAGCAGTTCTTC. It encodes CASSAVAGGPSTREQFF. Supplemented by reference TRBV5-4 and TRBJ2-1, the full variable domain reads ETGVTQSPTHLIKTRGQQVTLRCSSQSGHNTVSWYQQALGQGPQFIFQYYREEENGRGNFPPRFSGLQFPNYSSELNVNALELDDSALYLCASSAVAGGPSTREQFFGPGTRLTVL.

The genes are TRBV6-5 and TRBJ2-1, with 9 nucleotides matching TRBD1. The germline V gene has CDR1 MNHEY and CDR2 SVGAGI. The junction had 5 bases not matched to a gene; V was cut back by 5 bases and J by 6 bases. The CDR3 covers 14 residues. The CDR3 protein is CASSRTGESNEQFF. CDR3 DNA: TGTGCCAGCAGTAGGACAGGGGAGAGCAATGAGCAGTTCTTC.

The chain employs TRBV6-5 and TRBJ2-3; no clear D. The CDR3 covers 14 residues. Germline V lookup: CDR1 MNHEY, CDR2 SVGAGI. V was clipped by 0 bases and J by 2 bases, with 6 bases between them. In nucleotides, the CDR3 is TGTGCCAGCAGTTACTCCCTCGTCACAGATACGCAGTATTTT. Amino acid sequence: CASSYSLVTDTQYF.

The chain combines TRBV19 with TRBJ1-4; D gene unclear. V lost 7 bases, J lost 11 bases, and 14 bases lay in between. Germline-derived CDR1 and CDR2 are LNHDA and SQIVND (reference sequence). The CDR3 consists of 12 residues. The CDR3 DNA is TGTGCCAGTATGGACTTCGAGTTGAAACTGTTTTTT. The encoded protein is CASMDFELKLFF.

CDR3 region: CAISGGPQGGNTIYF. CDR3 bases: TGTGCCATCAGTGGTGGGCCACAGGGAGGAAACACCATATATTTT. The V and J genes are TRBV10-3 and TRBJ1-3, with a weak D call TRBD1 (6 bases). The length of the CDR3 is 15 residues. V lost 4 bases, J lost 4 bases, and 14 bases lay in between. The germline CDR1 and CDR2 sequences are ENHRY and SYGVKD.

This clone occurred once. This chain uses TRBV7-2 with TRBJ1-2, with a weak D call TRBD1 (5 bases). CDR1 is SGHTA and CDR2 is FQGNSA in the germline V gene. This CDR3 contains 13 residues. Trimming removed 5 bases at V and 4 bases at J, with 11 bases between. This CDR3 is CASSPLDSYGYTF. In DNA, the CDR3 is TGTGCCAGCAGCCCGCTTGACAGCTATGGCTACACCTTC.

The CDR3 sequence: CASSYSNRGGTEAFF. The CDR3 coding sequence is TGTGCCAGCAGTTACTCGAACAGGGGCGGCACTGAAGCTTTCTTT. The chain is built from TRBV6-5 and TRBJ1-1; 7 nucleotides match TRBD1. The length of the CDR3 is 15 residues. Germline V gene sequence: CDR1 MNHEY, CDR2 SVGAGI. Losses at the gene ends were 0 bases for V and 4 bases for J; bases not matched to a gene: 5.

This chain connects TRBV6-5 to TRBJ1-1; D gene unclear. The CDR3 loop spans 15 amino acids. CDR1 and CDR2 (germline): MNHEY, SVGAGI. Trimming stripped 7 bases from V and 0 bases from J, with 15 bases between. Here the CDR3 reads CASTREGLVNTEAFF. The CDR3 coding sequence is TGTGCCAGCACCCGTGAGGGCCTGGTGAACACTGAAGCTTTCTTT.

V usage is TRBV7-2 and J usage is TRBJ2-4; possibly TRBD2 for D (6 bases). The germline V gene has CDR1 SGHTA and CDR2 FQGNSA. CDR3 length: 16 residues. V lost 1 base, J lost 0 bases, and 10 bases lay in between. The CDR3 region is CASSLDGGLAKNIQYF. The CDR3 nucleotides read TGTGCCAGCAGCTTAGACGGGGGACTAGCCAAAAACATTCAGTACTTC. Drawing the rest from reference TRBV7-2 and TRBJ2-4, the complete variable domain is GAGVSQSPSNKVTEKGKDVELRCDPISGHTALYWYRQSLGQGLEFLIYFQGNSAPDKSGLPSDRFSAERTGGSVSTLTIQRTQQEDSAVYLCASSLDGGLAKNIQYFGAGTRLSVL.

The J gene is TRBJ1-2, the V gene TRBV5-6; 8 bases are shared with TRBD1. Trimming at V came to 0 bases and at J to 7 bases, leaving 11 bases not matched to a gene. Per germline, CDR1 SGHDT and CDR2 YYEEEE. The CDR3 sequence is 16 residues long. The CDR3 is CASSLGLQGARGGYTF. The CDR3 DNA sequence: TGTGCCAGCAGCTTGGGTCTCCAGGGGGCGAGGGGTGGCTACACCTTC.

The chain joins TRBV18 to TRBJ2-1, with 7 bases aligning to TRBD1. Germline CDR1 and CDR2: KGHSH and LQKENI. The CDR3 has 13 residues. Unmatched junction bases numbered 3, after V lost 3 bases and J lost 7 bases. This CDR3 reads CASSPDRVNEQFF. Written as DNA, the CDR3 is TGTGCCAGCTCACCCGACAGGGTTAATGAGCAGTTCTTC.

This chain connects TRBV5-8 to TRBJ2-2, with 9 bases that match TRBD1. Per germline, CDR1 SGHTS and CDR2 YDEGEE. This CDR3 is built from 15 residues. The junction had 0 bases not matched to a gene; V was cut back by 0 bases and J by 3 bases. CDR3 sequence reads: CASSLGTGDTGELFF. In nucleotides, the CDR3 is TGTGCCAGCAGCTTGGGGACAGGGGACACCGGGGAGCTGTTTTTT.

V and J are TRBV6-6 and TRBJ1-6; 8 bases line up with TRBD1. The CDR3 length is 17 residues. CDR1 and CDR2 from the germline V gene are MNHNY and SVGAGI (reference sequence). Losses at the gene ends were 5 bases for V and 5 bases for J; bases not matched to a gene: 11. CDR3 region: CASSHTRGRSNNSPLHF. The CDR3 DNA sequence: TGTGCCAGCAGTCACACCAGGGGGCGCAGTAATAATTCACCCCTCCACTTT.

J is TRBJ1-2 and V is TRBV4-2; 7 positions match TRBD1. CDR3 length: 21 amino acids. Per the germline V gene, CDR1 is LGHNA and CDR2 is YNFKEQ. Trimming cost V 4 bases and J 4 bases; bases outside gene matches: 27. CDR3 sequence (DNA): TGTGCCAGCAGCCCCGGAGGGCAGGGGGTCGGGTTAAGGCTCTCTAGCTATGGCTACACCTTC. Amino acids: CASSPGGQGVGLRLSSYGYTF.

The J gene is TRBJ1-2, the V gene TRBV18, with TRBD1 as a possible D gene (6 bases). Trimming pared 3 bases from V and 8 bases from J, leaving 19 bases between. The CDR3 is 15 residues long. Germline assignment: CDR1 KGHSH and CDR2 LQKENI. CDR3 nucleotides: TGTGCCAGCTCACCGCCCAGCGGGGGGCAGGGAGGCTACACCTTC. As protein: CASSPPSGGQGGYTF.

The V call is TRBV30, the J call TRBJ2-2; D remains unclear. The V gene's germline CDR1 is GTSNPN and CDR2 SVGIG (reference sequence). V was pared by 4 bases and J by 0 bases, with 3 bases between. The CDR3 consists of 12 residues. The CDR3 DNA follows: TGTGCCTGGACTTCGAACACCGGGGAGCTGTTTTTT. This gives the protein CAWTSNTGELFF.

This chain joins TRBV27 and TRBJ1-4, with D unclear. CDR1 and CDR2 (germline): MNHEY, SMNVEV (reference sequence). The germline V and J ends were trimmed by 2 bases and 7 bases, with 11 bases remaining between them. The CDR3 is 14 amino acids. The CDR3 sequence: CASSLKPRGEKLFF. The CDR3 nucleotides read TGTGCCAGCAGTTTAAAACCCCGGGGTGAAAAACTGTTTTTT. The whole variable domain, remainder taken from reference TRBV27 and TRBJ1-4, is EAQVTQNPRYLITVTGKKLTVTCSQNMNHEYMSWYRQDPGLGLRQIYYSMNVEVTDKGDVPEGYKVSRKEKRNFPLILESPSPNQTSLYFCASSLKPRGEKLFFGSGTQLSVL.

This chain joins TRBV2 and TRBJ2-3; possible D gene TRBD1, 5 bases. Trimming pared 6 bases from V and 3 bases from J, leaving 13 bases between. Germline assignment: CDR1 SNHLY and CDR2 FYNNEI. The CDR3 has 14 amino acids. The CDR3 DNA reads TGTGCCAGCAGCCTAGACAGCAATACAGATACGCAGTATTTT. Translating it yields CASSLDSNTDTQYF. Combining the CDR3 with reference TRBV2 and TRBJ2-3 gives the whole variable domain EPEVTQTPSHQVTQMGQEVILRCVPISNHLYFYWYRQILGQKVEFLVSFYNNEISEKSEIFDDQFSVERPDGSNFTLKIRSTKLEDSAMYFCASSLDSNTDTQYFGPGTRLTVL.

Of note for this clone: The sample has other DNA sequences that encode this CDR3 too. The gene calls are TRBV24-1 and TRBJ1-4; perhaps TRBD1 as D (6 bases). The V end was cut by 4 bases, the J end by 7 bases, with 15 bases between. Per germline, CDR1 KGHDR and CDR2 SFDVKD. This CDR3 has 15 residues. The CDR3 protein is CATSDPRGAGEKLFF. DNA for the CDR3: TGTGCCACCAGTGACCCCCGGGGGGCAGGTGAAAAACTGTTTTTT.

The rearrangement uses TRBV11-2 and TRBJ1-4; D gene ambiguous. V was trimmed by 5 bases and J by 2 bases, leaving 12 bases between them. CDR3 length equals 15 residues. Germline V gene sequence: CDR1 SGHAT, CDR2 FQNNGV. The DNA for the CDR3 is TGTGCCAGCAGCCCGGGGAGGGTGACTAATGAAAAACTGTTTTTT. This encodes CASSPGRVTNEKLFF.

This chain uses TRBV4-2 with TRBJ2-3, with TRBD2 matching 9 bases. V was pared by 4 bases and J by 1 base, with 3 bases of the junction left unmatched. CDR1 LGHNA and CDR2 YNFKEQ come from the germline V gene. This CDR3 contains 15 residues. CDR3: CASSPLAGGTDTQYF. The CDR3 coding sequence is TGTGCCAGCAGCCCCTTAGCGGGGGGCACAGATACGCAGTATTTT.

The rearrangement joins TRBV5-6 to TRBJ1-6; 8 bases match TRBD1. This CDR3 has 15 amino acids. Trimming cost V 3 bases and J 10 bases; bases outside gene matches: 9. Looked up from germline, CDR1 is SGHDT and CDR2 is YYEEEE. CDR3 sequence reads: CASSSLGQGLSPLHF. CDR3 coding DNA: TGTGCCAGCAGCTCCCTTGGACAGGGCTTATCACCCCTCCACTTT.